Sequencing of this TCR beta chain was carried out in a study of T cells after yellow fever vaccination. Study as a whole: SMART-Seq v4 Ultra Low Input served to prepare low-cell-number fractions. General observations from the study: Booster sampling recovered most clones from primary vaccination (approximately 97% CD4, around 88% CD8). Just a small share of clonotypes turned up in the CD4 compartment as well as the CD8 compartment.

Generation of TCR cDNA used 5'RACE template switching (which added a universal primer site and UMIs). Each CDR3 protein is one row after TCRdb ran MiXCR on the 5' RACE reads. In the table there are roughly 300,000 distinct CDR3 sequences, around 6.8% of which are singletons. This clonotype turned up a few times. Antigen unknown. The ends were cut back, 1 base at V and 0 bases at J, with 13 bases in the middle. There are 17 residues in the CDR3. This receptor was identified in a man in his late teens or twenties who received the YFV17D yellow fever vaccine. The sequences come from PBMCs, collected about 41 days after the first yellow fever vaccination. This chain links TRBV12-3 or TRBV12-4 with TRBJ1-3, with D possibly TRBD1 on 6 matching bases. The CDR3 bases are TGTGCCAGCAGTTTAGTCGGCAGGGGTATCTCTGGAAACACCATATATTTT. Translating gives CASSLVGRGISGNTIYF.